Listed here is a single TCR beta chain. Its specificity is unknown. This specimen comes from a study of CD8 T cells in Susac syndrome. V was trimmed by 5 bases and J by 4 bases, leaving 30 bases between them. Germline loops: CDR1 SEHNR, CDR2 FQNEAQ (reference sequence). This CDR3 comprises 19 residues. Whole-study results and caveats: Clonal expansion was missing from Susac syndrome CD4+ T cell repertoires.

Both CD4+ and CD8+ T cells were negatively isolated, and TEMRA cells underwent FACS enrichment. With random hexamers, reverse transcription was performed on about 0.5 to 1 ug of RNA. The immunoSEQ assay covered 54 Vbeta and 13 Jbeta segments for CDR3. A single record per CDR3 protein comes from TCRdb applying MiXCR to the immunoSEQ multiplex PCR reads. Seen here are more than 150,000 distinct CDR3 sequences, 90% to 95% observed once, and the top ten hold 0.15% to 0.2%. V and J are TRBV7-9 and TRBJ2-7, with D possibly TRBD2 on 6 matching bases. The receptor's source is a human donor with Susac syndrome. Sequencing was performed on CD4+ T cells from PBMCs. CDR3 in amino acids: CASSLQNQKGTGSLYEQYF. CDR3 coding DNA: TGTGCCAGCAGCCTCCAGAACCAAAAGGGGACTGGGTCCCTTTACGAGCAGTACTTC.